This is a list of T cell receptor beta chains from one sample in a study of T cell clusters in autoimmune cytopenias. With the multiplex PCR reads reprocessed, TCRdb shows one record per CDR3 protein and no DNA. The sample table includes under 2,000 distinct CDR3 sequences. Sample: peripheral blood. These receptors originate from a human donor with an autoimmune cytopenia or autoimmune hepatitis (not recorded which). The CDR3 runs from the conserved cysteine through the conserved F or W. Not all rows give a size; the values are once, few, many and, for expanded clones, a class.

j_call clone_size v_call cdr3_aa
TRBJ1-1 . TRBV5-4 CASSLGGGNAEAFF
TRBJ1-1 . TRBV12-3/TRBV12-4 CASSRGRGGVTIAITEAFF
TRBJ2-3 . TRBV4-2 CASSNGLAGGDTQYF
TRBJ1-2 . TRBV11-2 CASSAQQGFGYTF
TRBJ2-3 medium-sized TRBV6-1 CASSEQTPQGTQYF
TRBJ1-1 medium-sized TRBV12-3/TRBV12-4 CASSLSMNTEAFF
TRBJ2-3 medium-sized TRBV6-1 CASSEAKLPTDTQYF
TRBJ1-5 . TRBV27 CASPAQNQPQHF
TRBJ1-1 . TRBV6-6 CASSEAFLGNTEAFF
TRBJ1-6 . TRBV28 CASAPGTGGYNSPLHF
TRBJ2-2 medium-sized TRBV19 CASSIDSTGELFF
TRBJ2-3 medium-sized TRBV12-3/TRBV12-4 CASSLYLWAIHDPYLITDTQYF
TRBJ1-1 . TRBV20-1 CSALGQRNTEAFF
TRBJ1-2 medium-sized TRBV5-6 CASSLQGADGYTF
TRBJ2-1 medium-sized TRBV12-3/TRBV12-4 CASSPRGPPEYEQFF
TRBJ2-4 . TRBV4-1 CASSQDPAGGLAKNIQYF
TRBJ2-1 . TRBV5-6 CASSLAASLYGSYNEQFF
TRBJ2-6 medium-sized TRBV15 CATSSLQFAGANVLTF
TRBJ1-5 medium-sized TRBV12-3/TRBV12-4 CASRGQFNQPQHF
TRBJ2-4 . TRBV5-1 CASGPEAGYIQYF
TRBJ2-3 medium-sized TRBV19 CASTPPTASGGGKDTQYF
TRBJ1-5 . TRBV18 CASSPPGRGAQHF
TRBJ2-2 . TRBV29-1 CSVPGTGGAFPGELFF
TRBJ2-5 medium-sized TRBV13 CASSHRDEETQYF
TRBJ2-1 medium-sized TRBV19 CASSIDLGQGMNEQFF
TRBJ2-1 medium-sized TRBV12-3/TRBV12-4 CASTAGGLVEQFF
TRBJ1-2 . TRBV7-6 CASSLVVQGAQQGGYTF
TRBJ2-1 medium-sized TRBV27 CASSTRTGRVDNEQFF
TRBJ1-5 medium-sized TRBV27 CASSLRMGENQPQHF
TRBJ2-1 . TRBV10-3 CAISVYDEQFF
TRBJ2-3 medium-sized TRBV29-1 CSVPGGLSGGETDTQYF
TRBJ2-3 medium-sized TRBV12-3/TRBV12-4 CASSPQGQASTDTQYF
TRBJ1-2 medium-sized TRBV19 CASSLDRGSYGYTF
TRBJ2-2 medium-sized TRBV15 CATSLRDAGELFF
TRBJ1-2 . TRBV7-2 CASSFRQGDYGYTF
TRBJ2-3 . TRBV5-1 CASSLGKRVGRDTQYF
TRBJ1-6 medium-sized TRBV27 CASSLRGTGHSPLHF
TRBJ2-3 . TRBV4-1 CASSQQTFSTDTQYF
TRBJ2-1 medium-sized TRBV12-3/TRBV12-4 CASTLINEQFF
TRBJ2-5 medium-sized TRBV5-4 CASSLVGSGDQYF
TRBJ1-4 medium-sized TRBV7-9 CASSTDRRPPEKLFF
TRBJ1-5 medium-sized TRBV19 CASSGPGNSMYQPQHF
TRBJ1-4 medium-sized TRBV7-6 CASSLAEAREKLFF
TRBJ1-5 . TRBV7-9 CASSLEGSYSNQPQHF
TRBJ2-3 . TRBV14 CASSFFEGTQYF
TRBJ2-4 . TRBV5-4 CASSLVGQGYGKNIQYF
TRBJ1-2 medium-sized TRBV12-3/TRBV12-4 CASSSASYRYTF
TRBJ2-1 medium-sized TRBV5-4 CASSSTFPARSYNEQFF
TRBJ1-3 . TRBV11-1 CASNQGSGNTIYF
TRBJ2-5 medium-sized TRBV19 CASSTQGAPQETQYF
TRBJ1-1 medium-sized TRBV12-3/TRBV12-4 CASSRPGQGFTEAFF
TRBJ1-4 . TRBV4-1 CASTRTGLEKLFF
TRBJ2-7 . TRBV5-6 CASSKGQAYEQYF
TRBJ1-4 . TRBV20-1 CSAFGDRNEKLFF
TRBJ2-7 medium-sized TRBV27 CASSFNNYEQYF
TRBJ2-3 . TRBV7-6 CASSLVGGSTDTQYF
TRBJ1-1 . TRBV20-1 CSARVGVAEAFF